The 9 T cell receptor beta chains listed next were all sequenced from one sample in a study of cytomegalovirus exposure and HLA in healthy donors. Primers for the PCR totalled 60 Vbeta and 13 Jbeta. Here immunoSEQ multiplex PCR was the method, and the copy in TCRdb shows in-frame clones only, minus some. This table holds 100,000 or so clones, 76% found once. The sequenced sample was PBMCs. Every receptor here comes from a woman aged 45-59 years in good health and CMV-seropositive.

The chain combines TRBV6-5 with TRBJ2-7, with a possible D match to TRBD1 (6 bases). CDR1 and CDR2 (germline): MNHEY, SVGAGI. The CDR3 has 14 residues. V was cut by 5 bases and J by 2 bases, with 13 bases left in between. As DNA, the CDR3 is TGTGCCAGCAGTGGAACAGGGCTCCCCTACGAGCAGTACTTC. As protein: CASSGTGLPYEQYF.

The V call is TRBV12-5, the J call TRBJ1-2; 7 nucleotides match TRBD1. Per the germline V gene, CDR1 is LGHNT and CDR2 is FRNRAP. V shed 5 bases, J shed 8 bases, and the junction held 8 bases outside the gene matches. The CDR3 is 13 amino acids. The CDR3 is CASGAGQPEGYTF. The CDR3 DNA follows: TGTGCTAGTGGTGCGGGACAGCCAGAAGGCTACACCTTC. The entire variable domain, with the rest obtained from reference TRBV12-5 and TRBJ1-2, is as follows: DARVTQTPRHKVTEMGQEVTMRCQPILGHNTVFWYRQTMMQGLELLAYFRNRAPLDDSGMPKDRFSAEMPDATLATLKIQPSEPRDSAVYFCASGAGQPEGYTFGSGTRLTVV.

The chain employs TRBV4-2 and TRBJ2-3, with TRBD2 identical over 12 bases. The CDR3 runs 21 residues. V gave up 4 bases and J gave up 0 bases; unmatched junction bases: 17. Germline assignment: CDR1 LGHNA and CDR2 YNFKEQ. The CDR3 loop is CASSLRIRTSGNTISTDTQYF. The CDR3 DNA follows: TGTGCCAGCAGCCTCCGAATCCGGACTAGCGGGAATACCATAAGCACAGATACGCAGTATTTT.

The CDR3 here is CASSLRDTANYGYTF. The CDR3, as DNA: TGTGCCAGCAGCCTCCGGGACACCGCTAACTATGGCTACACCTTC. The gene calls are TRBV6-5 and TRBJ1-2; D is perhaps TRBD1 (6 bases). The CDR3 totals 15 residues. The V gene's germline CDR1 is MNHEY and CDR2 SVGAGI. The V and J ends lost 6 bases and 0 bases respectively, with 14 bases between them.

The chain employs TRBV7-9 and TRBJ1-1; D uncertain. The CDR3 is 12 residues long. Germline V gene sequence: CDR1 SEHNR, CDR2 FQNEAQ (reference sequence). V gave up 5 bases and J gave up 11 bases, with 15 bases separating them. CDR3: CASSPGPREAFF. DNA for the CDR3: TGTGCCAGCAGCCCCGGACCTCGGGAGGCTTTCTTT.

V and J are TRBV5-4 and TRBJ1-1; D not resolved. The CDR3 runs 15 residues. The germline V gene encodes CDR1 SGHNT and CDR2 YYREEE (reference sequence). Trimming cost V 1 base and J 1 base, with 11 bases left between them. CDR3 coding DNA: TGTGCCAGCAGCTTGACCCATTACAAGAACACTGAAGCTTTCTTT. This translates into CASSLTHYKNTEAFF.

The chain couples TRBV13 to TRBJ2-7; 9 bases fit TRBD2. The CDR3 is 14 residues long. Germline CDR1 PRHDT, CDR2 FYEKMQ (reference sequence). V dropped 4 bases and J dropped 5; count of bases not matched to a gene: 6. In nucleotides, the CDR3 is TGTGCCAGCAGCTCCCCGAGCGGGGGGCACGAGCAGTACTTC. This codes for CASSSPSGGHEQYF.

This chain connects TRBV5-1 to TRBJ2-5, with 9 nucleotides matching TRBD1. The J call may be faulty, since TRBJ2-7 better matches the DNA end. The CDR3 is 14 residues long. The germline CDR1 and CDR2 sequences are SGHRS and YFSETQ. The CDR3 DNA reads TGCGCCAGCAGCCAGGGACAGGGTCCCTACGAGCAGTACTTC. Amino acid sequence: CASSQGQGPYEQYF.

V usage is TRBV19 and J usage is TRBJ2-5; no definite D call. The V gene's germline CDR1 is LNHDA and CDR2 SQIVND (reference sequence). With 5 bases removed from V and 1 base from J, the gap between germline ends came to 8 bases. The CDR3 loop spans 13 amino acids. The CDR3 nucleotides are TGTGCCAGTAGTCCCGGTGTCCAAGAGACCCAGTACTTC. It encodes CASSPGVQETQYF.